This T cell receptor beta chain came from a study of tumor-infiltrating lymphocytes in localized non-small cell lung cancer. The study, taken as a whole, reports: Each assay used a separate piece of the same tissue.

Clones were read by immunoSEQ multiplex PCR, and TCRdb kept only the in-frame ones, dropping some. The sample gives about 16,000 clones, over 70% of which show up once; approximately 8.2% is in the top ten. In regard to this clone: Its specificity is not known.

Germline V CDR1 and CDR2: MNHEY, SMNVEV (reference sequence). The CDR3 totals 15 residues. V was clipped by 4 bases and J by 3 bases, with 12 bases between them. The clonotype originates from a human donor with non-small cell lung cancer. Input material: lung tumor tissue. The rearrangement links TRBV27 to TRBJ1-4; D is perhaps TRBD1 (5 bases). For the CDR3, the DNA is TGTGCCAGCAGTTCCCCAGGGTCACCTAATGAAAAACTGTTTTTT. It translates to CASSSPGSPNEKLFF.